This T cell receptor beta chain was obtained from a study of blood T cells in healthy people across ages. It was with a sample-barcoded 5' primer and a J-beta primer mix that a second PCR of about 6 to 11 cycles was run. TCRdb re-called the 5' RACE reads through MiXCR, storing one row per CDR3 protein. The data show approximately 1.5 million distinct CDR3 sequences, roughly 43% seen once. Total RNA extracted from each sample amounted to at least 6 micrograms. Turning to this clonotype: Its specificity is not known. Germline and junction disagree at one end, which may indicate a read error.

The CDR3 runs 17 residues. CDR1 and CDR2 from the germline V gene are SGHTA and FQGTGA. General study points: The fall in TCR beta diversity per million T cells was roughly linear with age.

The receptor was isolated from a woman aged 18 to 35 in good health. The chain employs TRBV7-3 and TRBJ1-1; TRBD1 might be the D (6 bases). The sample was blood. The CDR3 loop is CASSLLLNRTGNAEAFF. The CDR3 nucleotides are TGTGCCAGCAGCCTCCTCCTTAACCGTACAGGGAACGCTGAAGCTTTCTTT.